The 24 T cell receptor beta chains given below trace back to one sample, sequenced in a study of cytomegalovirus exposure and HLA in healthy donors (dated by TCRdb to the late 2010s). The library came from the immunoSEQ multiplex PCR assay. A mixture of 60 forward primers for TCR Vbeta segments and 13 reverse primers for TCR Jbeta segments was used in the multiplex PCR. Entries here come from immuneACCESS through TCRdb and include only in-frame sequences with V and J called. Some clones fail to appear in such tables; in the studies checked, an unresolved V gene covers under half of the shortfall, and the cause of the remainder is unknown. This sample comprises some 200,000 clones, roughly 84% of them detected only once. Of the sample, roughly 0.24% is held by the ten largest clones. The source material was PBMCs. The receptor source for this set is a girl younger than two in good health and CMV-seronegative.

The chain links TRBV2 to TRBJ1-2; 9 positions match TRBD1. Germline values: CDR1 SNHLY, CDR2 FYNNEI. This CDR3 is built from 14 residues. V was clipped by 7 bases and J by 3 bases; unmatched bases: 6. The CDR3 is CASMSRDRDYGYTF. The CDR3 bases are TGTGCCAGCATGTCACGGGACAGGGACTATGGCTACACCTTC.

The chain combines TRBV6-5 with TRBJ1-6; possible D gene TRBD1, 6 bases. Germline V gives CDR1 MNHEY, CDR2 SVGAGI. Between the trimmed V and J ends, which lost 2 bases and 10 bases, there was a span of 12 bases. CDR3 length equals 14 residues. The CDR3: CASSYRSGESPLHF. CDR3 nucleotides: TGTGCCAGCAGTTACCGGTCAGGGGAATCACCCCTCCACTTT.

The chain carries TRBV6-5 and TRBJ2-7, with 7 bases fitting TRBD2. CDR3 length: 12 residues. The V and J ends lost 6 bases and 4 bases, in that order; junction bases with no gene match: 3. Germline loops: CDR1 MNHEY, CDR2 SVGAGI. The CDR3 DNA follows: TGTGCCAGCAGCCGGACTAGTTACGAGCAGTACTTC. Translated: CASSRTSYEQYF.

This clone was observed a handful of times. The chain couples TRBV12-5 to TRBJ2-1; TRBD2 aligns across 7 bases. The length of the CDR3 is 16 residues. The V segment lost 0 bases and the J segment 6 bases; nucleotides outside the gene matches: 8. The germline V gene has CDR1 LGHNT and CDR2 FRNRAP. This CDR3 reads CASGLVLSGEGNEQFF. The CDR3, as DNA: TGTGCTAGTGGTTTGGTACTGTCGGGGGAGGGCAATGAGCAGTTCTTC.

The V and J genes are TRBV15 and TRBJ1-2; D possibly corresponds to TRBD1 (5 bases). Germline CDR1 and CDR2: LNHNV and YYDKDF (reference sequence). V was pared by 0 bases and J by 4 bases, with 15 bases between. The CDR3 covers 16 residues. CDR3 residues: CATSRDTGRASYGYTF. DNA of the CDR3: TGTGCCACCAGCAGAGATACTGGCAGGGCATCCTATGGCTACACCTTC.

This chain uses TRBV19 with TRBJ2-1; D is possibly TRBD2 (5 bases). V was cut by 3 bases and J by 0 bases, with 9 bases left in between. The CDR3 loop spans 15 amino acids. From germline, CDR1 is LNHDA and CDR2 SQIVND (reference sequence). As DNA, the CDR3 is TGTGCCAGTAGTATTTCGCGGGTCTCCTACAATGAGCAGTTCTTC. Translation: CASSISRVSYNEQFF.

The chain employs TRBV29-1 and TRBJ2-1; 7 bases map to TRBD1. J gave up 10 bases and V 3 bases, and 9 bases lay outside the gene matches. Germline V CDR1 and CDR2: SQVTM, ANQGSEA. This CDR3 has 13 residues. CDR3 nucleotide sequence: TGCAGCGTTGATTTTGAGGGGGCCGGAGAGCAGTTCTTC. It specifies CSVDFEGAGEQFF.

CDR3 DNA sequence: TGTGCCAGTAGTATAGGTCCGACAGGGGTCTACGAGCAGTACTTC. Amino acids: CASSIGPTGVYEQYF. The chain is built from TRBV19 and TRBJ2-7; 8 nucleotides agree with TRBD1. Per germline, CDR1 LNHDA and CDR2 SQIVND (reference sequence). The V and J ends lost 1 base and 3 bases, in that order; junction bases with no gene match: 5. The CDR3 sequence is 15 residues long.

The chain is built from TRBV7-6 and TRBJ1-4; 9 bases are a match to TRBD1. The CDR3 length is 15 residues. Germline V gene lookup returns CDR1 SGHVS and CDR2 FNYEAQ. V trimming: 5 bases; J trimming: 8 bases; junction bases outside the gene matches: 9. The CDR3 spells CASSQGDRAEEKLFF. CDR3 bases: TGTGCCAGCAGCCAAGGGGACAGGGCGGAGGAAAAACTGTTTTTT.

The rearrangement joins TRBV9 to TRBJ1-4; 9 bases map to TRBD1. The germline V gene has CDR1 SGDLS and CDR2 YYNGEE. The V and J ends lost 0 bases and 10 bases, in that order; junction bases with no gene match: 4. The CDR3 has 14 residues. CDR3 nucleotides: TGTGCCAGCAGCGTAGGGACAGGGGAAGGAAAACTGTTTTTT. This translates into CASSVGTGEGKLFF.

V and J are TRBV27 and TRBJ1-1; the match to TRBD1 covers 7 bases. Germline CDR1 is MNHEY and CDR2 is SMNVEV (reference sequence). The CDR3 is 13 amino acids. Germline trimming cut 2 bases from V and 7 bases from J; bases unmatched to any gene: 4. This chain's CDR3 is CASSLGQAVEAFF. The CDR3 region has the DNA TGTGCCAGCAGTTTAGGACAGGCGGTTGAAGCTTTCTTT.

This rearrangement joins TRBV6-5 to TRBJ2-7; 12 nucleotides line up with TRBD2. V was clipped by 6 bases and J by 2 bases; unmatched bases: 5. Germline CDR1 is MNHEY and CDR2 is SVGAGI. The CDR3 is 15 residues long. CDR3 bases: TGTGCCAGCAGACGGACTAGCGGGGTAACCTACGAGCAGTACTTC. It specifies CASRRTSGVTYEQYF.

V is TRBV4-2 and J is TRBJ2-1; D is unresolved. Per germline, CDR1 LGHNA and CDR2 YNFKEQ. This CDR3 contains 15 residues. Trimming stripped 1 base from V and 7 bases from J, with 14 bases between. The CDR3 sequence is CASSQGDSTFNEQFF. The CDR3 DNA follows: TGTGCCAGCAGCCAAGGAGACTCCACTTTTAATGAGCAGTTCTTC.

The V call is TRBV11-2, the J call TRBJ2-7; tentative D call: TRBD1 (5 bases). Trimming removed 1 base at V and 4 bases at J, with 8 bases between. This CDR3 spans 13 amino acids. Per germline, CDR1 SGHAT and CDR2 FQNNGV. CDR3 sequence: CASSLGQIYEQYF. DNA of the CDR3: TGTGCCAGCAGCTTAGGACAGATTTACGAGCAGTACTTC. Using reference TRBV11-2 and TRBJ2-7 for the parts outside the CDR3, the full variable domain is EAGVAQSPRYKIIEKRQSVAFWCNPISGHATLYWYQQILGQGPKLLIQFQNNGVVDDSQLPKDRFSAERLKGVDSTLKIQPAKLEDSAVYLCASSLGQIYEQYFGPGTRLTVT.

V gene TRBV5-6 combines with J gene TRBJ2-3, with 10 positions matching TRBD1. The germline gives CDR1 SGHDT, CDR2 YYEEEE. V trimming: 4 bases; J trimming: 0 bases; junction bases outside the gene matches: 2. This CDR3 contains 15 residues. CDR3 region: CASSPGQGSTDTQYF. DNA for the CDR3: TGTGCCAGCAGCCCGGGACAGGGGAGCACAGATACGCAGTATTTT.

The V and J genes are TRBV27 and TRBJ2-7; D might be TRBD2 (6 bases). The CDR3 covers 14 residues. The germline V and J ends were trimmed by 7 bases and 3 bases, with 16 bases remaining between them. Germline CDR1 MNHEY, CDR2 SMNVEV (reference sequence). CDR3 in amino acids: CASKGLRDNYEQYF. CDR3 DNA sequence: TGTGCCAGCAAGGGACTCCGCGATAACTACGAGCAGTACTTC.

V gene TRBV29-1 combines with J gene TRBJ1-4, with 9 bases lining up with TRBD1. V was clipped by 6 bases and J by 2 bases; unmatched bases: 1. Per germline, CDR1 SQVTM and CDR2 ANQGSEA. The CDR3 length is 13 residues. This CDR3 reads CSVGQGTNEKLFF. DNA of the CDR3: TGCAGCGTGGGACAGGGTACTAATGAAAAACTGTTTTTT.

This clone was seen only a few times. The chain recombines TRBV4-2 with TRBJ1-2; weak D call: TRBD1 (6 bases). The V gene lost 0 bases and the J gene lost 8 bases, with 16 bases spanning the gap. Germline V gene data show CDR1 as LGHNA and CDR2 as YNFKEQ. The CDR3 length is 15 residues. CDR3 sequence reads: CASSQEVRVRGGYTF. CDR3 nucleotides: TGTGCCAGCAGCCAAGAGGTTAGGGTCAGGGGAGGCTACACCTTC.

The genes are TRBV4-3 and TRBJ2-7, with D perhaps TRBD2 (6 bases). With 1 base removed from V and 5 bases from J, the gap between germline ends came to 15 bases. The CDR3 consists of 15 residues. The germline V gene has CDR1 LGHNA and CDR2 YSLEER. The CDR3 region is CASSQGLTRVDEQYF. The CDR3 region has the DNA TGCGCCAGCAGCCAAGGCCTGACTAGAGTTGACGAGCAGTACTTC.

In nucleotides, the CDR3 is TGTGCCAGCAGCTTAGAGTCTTTGACTAGCGGGAGGGAAATCCACAATGAGCAGTTCTTC. Residues: CASSLESLTSGREIHNEQFF. This chain joins TRBV13 and TRBJ2-1; 14 nucleotides align to TRBD2. J gave up 5 bases and V 1 base, and 13 bases lay outside the gene matches. CDR1 and CDR2 from the germline V gene are PRHDT and FYEKMQ (reference sequence). CDR3 length: 20 amino acids.

The CDR3 nucleotides read TGTGCCATCAGTGACTCCAGGGATAATGAGCAGTTCTTC. Translating it yields CAISDSRDNEQFF. The genes are TRBV10-3 and TRBJ2-1; D is possibly TRBD1 (5 bases). The CDR3 runs to 13 residues. The V gene lost 3 bases and the J gene lost 7 bases, with 10 bases spanning the gap. Germline CDR1 ENHRY, CDR2 SYGVKD.

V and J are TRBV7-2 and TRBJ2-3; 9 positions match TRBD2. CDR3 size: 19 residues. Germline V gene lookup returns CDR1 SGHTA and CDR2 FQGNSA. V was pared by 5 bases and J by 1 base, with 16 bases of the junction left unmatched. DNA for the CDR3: TGTGCCAGCAGCCAAGCTTTCGGGGGTCGCGGGAGGGGCACAGATACGCAGTATTTT. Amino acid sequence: CASSQAFGGRGRGTDTQYF.

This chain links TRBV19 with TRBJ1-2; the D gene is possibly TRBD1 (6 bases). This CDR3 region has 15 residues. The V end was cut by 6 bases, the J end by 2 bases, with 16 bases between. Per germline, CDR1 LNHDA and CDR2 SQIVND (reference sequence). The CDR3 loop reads CASRGRGQVNYGYTF. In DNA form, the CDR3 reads TGTGCCAGTAGGGGCAGGGGCCAAGTAAACTATGGCTACACCTTC. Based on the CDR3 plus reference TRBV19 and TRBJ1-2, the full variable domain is DGGITQSPKYLFRKEGQNVTLSCEQNLNHDAMYWYRQDPGQGLRLIYYSQIVNDFQKGDIAEGYSVSREKKESFPLTVTSAQKNPTAFYLCASRGRGQVNYGYTFGSGTRLTVV.

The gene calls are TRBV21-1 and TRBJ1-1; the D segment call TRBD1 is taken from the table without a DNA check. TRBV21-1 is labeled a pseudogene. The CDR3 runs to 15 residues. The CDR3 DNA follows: TGTGCCAGCAGACGGGACAGGTTTTCGAACACTGAAGCTTTCTTT. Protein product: CASRRDRFSNTEAFF.